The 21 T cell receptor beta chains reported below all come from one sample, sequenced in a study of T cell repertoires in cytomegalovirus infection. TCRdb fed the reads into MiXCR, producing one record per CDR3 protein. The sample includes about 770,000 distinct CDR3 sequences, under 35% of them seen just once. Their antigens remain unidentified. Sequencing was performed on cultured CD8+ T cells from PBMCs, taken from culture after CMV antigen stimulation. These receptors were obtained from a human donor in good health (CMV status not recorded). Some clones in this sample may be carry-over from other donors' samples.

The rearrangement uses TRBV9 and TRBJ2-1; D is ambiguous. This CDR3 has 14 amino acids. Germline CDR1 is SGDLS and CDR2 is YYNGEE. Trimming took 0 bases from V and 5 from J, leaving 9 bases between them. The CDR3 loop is CASSVGRAHNEQFF. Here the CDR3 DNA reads TGTGCCAGCAGCGTAGGGAGAGCCCACAATGAGCAGTTCTTC.

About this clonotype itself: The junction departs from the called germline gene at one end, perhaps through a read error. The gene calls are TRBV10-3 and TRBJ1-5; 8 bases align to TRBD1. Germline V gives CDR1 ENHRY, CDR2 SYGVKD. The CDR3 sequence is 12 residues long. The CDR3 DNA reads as TGTGCCACCATGGACAGGGAAGGGCGCGTCTGCTTT. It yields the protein CATMDREGRVCF.

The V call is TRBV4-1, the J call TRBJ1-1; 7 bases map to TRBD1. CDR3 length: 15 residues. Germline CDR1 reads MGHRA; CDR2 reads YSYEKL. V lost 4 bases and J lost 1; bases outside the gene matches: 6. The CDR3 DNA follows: TGCGCCAGCAGCCGCCATCCAGGGGGGAACACTGAAGCTTTCTTT. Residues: CASSRHPGGNTEAFF.

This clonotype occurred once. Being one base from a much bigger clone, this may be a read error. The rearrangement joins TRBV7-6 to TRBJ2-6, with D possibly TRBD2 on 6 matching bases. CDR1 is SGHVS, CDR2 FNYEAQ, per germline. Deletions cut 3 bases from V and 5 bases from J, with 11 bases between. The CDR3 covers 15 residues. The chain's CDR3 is CASSFGGSRANVLTF. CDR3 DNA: TGTGCCAGCAGCTTTGGGGGGTCTAGGGCCAACGTCCTGACTTTC.

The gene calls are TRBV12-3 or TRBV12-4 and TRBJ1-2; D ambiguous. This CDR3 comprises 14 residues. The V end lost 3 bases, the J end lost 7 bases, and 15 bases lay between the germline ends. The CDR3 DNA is TGTGCCAGCAGTTTGGGAGGTGTATTTAGTGGCTACACCTTC. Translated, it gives CASSLGGVFSGYTF.

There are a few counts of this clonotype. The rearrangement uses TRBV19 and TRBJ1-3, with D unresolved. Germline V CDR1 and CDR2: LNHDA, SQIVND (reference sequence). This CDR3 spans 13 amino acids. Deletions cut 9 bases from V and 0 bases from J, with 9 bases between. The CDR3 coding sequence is TGTGCCAGCACCACACTCTCTGGAAACACCATATATTTT. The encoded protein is CASTTLSGNTIYF.

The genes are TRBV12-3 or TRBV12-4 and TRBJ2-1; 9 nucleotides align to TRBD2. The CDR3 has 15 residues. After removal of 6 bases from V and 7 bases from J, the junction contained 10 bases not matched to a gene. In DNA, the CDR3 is TGTGCCAGCAGCTCTCCGGGACTAGCCCGGAATGAGCAGTTCTTC. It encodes CASSSPGLARNEQFF.

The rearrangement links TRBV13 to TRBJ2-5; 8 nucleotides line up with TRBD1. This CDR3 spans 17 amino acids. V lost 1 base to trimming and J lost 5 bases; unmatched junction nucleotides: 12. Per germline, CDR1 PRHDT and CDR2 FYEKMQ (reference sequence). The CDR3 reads CASSLDGQGALSETQYF. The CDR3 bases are TGTGCCAGCAGCTTAGACGGCCAGGGGGCCTTATCGGAGACCCAGTACTTC.

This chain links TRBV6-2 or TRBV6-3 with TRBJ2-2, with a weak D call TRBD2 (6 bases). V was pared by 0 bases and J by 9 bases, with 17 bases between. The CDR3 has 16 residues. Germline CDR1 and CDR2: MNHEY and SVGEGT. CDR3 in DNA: TGTGCCAGCAGTTACTCGGCCAGGAGGGAGAGAAGGGAGCTGTTTTTT. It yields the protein CASSYSARRERRELFF.

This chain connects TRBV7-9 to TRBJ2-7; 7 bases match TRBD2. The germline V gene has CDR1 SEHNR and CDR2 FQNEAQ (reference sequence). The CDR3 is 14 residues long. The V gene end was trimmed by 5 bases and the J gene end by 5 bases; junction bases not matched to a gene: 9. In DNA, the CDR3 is TGTGCCAGCAGCCCCGTTTACCGGGGGGACGAGCAGTACTTC. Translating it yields CASSPVYRGDEQYF.

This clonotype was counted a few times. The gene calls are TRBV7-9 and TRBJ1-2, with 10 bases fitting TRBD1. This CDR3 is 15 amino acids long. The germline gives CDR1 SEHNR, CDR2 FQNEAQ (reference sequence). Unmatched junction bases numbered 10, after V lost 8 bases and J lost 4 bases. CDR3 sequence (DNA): TGTGCCAGCCGGAAAGGGACAGGGGCGATCTATGGCTACACCTTC. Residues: CASRKGTGAIYGYTF.

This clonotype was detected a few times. The CDR3 DNA is TGTGCCAGCAGTGAAAACAGGGGCTACGAGCAGTACTTC. Residues: CASSENRGYEQYF. The V call is TRBV6-1, the J call TRBJ2-7; 7 positions agree with TRBD1. The CDR3 runs to 13 residues. Germline V gives CDR1 MNHNS, CDR2 SASEGT. V was pared by 2 bases and J by 3 bases, with 1 base of the junction left unmatched.

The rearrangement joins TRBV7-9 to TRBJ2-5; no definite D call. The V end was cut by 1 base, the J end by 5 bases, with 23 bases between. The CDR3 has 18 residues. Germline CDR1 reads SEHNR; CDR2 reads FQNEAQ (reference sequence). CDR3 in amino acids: CASSLGYKERYGVETQYF. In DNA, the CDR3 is TGTGCCAGCAGCTTAGGGTACAAGGAAAGGTATGGAGTCGAGACCCAGTACTTC.

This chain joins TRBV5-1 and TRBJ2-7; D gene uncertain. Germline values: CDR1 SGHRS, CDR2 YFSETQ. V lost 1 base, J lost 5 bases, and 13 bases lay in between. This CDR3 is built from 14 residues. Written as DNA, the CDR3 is TGCGCCAGCAGCTTGATGGGTTCTCGGGACGAGCAGTACGTC. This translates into CASSLMGSRDEQYV.

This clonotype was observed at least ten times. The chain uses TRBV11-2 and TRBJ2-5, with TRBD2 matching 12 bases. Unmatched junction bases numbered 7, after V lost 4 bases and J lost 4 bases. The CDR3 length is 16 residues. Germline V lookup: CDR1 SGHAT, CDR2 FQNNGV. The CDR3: CASSSRLAGEGETQYF. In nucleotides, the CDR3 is TGTGCCAGCAGCTCCAGACTAGCGGGGGAGGGAGAGACCCAGTACTTC.

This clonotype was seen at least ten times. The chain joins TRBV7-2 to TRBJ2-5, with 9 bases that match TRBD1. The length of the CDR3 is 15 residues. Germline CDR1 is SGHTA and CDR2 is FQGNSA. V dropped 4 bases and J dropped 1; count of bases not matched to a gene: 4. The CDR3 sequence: CASSWPDRGQETQYF. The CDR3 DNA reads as TGTGCCAGCAGCTGGCCGGACAGGGGCCAAGAGACCCAGTACTTC.

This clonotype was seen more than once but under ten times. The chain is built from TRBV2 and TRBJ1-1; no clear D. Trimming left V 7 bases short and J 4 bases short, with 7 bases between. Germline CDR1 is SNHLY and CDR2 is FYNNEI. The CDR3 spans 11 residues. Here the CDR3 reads CASTQPTEAFF. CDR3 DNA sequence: TGTGCCAGCACGCAGCCCACTGAAGCTTTCTTT.

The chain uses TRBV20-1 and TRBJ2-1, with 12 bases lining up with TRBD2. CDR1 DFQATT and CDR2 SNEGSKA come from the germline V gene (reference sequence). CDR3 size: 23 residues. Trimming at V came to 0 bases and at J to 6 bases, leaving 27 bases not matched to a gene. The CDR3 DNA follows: TGCAGTGCTAGAGATTGGCTGGCCCTGGGACTAGCGGGCGATAGGGGCAACAGCAATGAGCAGTTCTTC. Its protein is CSARDWLALGLAGDRGNSNEQFF.

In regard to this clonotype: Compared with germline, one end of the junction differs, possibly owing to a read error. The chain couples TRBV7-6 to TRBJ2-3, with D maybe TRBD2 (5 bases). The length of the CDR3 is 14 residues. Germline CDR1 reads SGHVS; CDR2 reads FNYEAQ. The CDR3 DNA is TGTGCTAGCAGCCCCGGGGTAGGCACAGATACGCAGTATTTT. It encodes CASSPGVGTDTQYF.

CDR3 amino acids: CASSLDRTGDSNYGYTF. In nucleotides, the CDR3 is TGTGCCAGCAGCTTAGACCGGACAGGCGATTCTAACTATGGCTACACCTTC. The rearrangement uses TRBV13 and TRBJ1-2, with TRBD1 matching over 7 bases. The CDR3 sequence is 17 residues long. From germline, CDR1 is PRHDT and CDR2 FYEKMQ (reference sequence). Trimming took 1 base from V and 0 from J; bases not matched to a gene: 8.

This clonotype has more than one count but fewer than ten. The CDR3 protein is CASSQGRWGETQYF. CDR3 coding DNA: TGCGCCAGCAGCCAAGGGAGGTGGGGGGAGACCCAGTACTTC. The V call is TRBV4-3, the J call TRBJ2-5; D may correspond to TRBD1 or TRBD2 (5 bases each). V lost 1 base and J 5 bases, leaving 11 bases between the germline ends. CDR1 is LGHNA and CDR2 is YSLEER in the germline V gene. CDR3 length equals 14 residues.